The next 16 T cell receptor beta chains were all read from a single sample in a study of Ad26.COV2.S vaccination and SARS-CoV-2 variants. Treatment described: some 20 received Ad26.COV2.S at low or high dose, single or two shots; roughly five received placebo; per-sample allocation not given. The study sampled participants on day 63 after the first vaccine or placebo injection. The table came from immunoSEQ multiplex PCR; TCRdb's copy has only in-frame clones and leaves some out. The sample holds 400,000 to 450,000 clones, around 90% seen once. This material consisted of peripheral blood, taken in a trial of Ad26.COV2.S vaccine versus placebo. Receptors originate from a person aged 18 to 59 who received the Ad26.COV2.S COVID-19 vaccine or a placebo.

V is TRBV15 and J is TRBJ2-1; a weak D match, TRBD1 (6 bases). V lost 3 bases and J lost 10, with 13 bases in between. The germline gives CDR1 LNHNV, CDR2 YYDKDF (reference sequence). The CDR3 spans 13 residues. The CDR3: CATSREQGWEQFF. CDR3 in DNA: TGTGCCACCAGCAGGGAACAGGGTTGGGAGCAGTTCTTC.

The genes are TRBV6-2 or TRBV6-3 and TRBJ2-3; TRBD2 aligns across 15 bases. V lost 4 bases to trimming and J lost 4 bases; unmatched junction nucleotides: 3. This CDR3 is built from 16 residues. Germline CDR1 reads MNHEY; CDR2 reads SVGEGT. The CDR3 loop reads CASSLGLAGGSDTQYF. The CDR3 DNA reads as TGTGCCAGCAGTTTGGGACTAGCGGGAGGATCAGATACGCAGTATTTT.

The chain carries TRBV14 and TRBJ2-2, with 8 bases aligning to TRBD1. V gave up 3 bases and J gave up 1 base; unmatched junction bases: 1. There are 15 residues in the CDR3. CDR1 and CDR2 (germline): SGHDN, FVKESK. CDR3 nucleotide sequence: TGTGCCAGCAGCCATGGACAGGGGAACACCGGGGAGCTGTTTTTT. Its translation is CASSHGQGNTGELFF.

As concerns this clone: The identical CDR3 is also encoded by other nucleotide sequences in the sample. V usage is TRBV20-1 and J usage is TRBJ2-7; 9 nucleotides align to TRBD1. Germline CDR1 is DFQATT and CDR2 is SNEGSKA (reference sequence). After removal of 6 bases from V and 5 bases from J, the junction contained 2 bases not matched to a gene. This CDR3 is built from 11 residues. CDR3 in amino acids: CSADRGHEQYF. The DNA of the CDR3 is TGCAGTGCGGACAGGGGACACGAGCAGTACTTC.

This chain joins TRBV7-2 and TRBJ2-1, with 8 bases aligning to TRBD2. This CDR3 is 15 amino acids long. The V gene end was trimmed by 5 bases and the J gene end by 4 bases; junction bases not matched to a gene: 7. Looked up from germline, CDR1 is SGHTA and CDR2 is FQGNSA. The CDR3 DNA reads as TGTGCCAGCAGCCCCCAGCGGGAGAATTACAATGAGCAGTTCTTC. Encoded protein: CASSPQRENYNEQFF.

The chain employs TRBV19 and TRBJ2-2; a possible D gene is TRBD2 (7 bases). This CDR3 is 17 amino acids long. V shed 3 bases and J shed 0 bases, with 14 bases lying between them. Germline V gene sequence: CDR1 LNHDA, CDR2 SQIVND (reference sequence). The CDR3, as DNA: TGTGCCAGTAGTATTACGGCGGGGGCTCCGAACACCGGGGAGCTGTTTTTT. It encodes CASSITAGAPNTGELFF. Filled out from reference TRBV19 and TRBJ2-2, the complete variable domain reads DGGITQSPKYLFRKEGQNVTLSCEQNLNHDAMYWYRQDPGQGLRLIYYSQIVNDFQKGDIAEGYSVSREKKESFPLTVTSAQKNPTAFYLCASSITAGAPNTGELFFGEGSRLTVL.

The V gene is TRBV19, the J gene TRBJ2-2; 13 bases are shared with TRBD2. Germline lookup yields CDR1 LNHDA and CDR2 SQIVND (reference sequence). The CDR3 has 17 residues. After removal of 5 bases from V and 4 bases from J, the junction contained 7 bases not matched to a gene. In DNA, the CDR3 is TGTGCCAGTAGTCTGAGGACTAGCGGGAGTTTCACCGGGGAGCTGTTTTTT. This gives the protein CASSLRTSGSFTGELFF.

The chain joins TRBV19 to TRBJ2-2, with D perhaps TRBD2 (6 bases). Germline loops: CDR1 LNHDA, CDR2 SQIVND (reference sequence). There are 14 residues in the CDR3. The V end was cut by 2 bases, the J end by 6 bases, with 10 bases between. The CDR3 sequence is CASSISGGAGELFF. CDR3 sequence (DNA): TGTGCCAGTAGTATATCGGGCGGGGCCGGGGAGCTGTTTTTT.

V gene TRBV5-5 combines with J gene TRBJ1-1; no clear D gene. The germline V gene encodes CDR1 SGHKS and CDR2 YYEKEE (reference sequence). The CDR3 is made up of 13 amino acids. The ends were cut back, 0 bases at V and 5 bases at J, with 8 bases in the middle. CDR3 sequence (DNA): TGTGCCAGCAGCTTGGTTCGGGGTACTGAAGCTTTCTTT. Its translation: CASSLVRGTEAFF.

This rearrangement joins TRBV2 to TRBJ2-5; 14 bases map to TRBD2. This CDR3 region has 16 residues. V lost 3 bases, J lost 4 bases, and 4 bases stayed unmatched. CDR1 and CDR2 from the germline V gene are SNHLY and FYNNEI. CDR3 in DNA: TGTGCCAGCAGTGATCCGGGACTAGCGGGAGTAGAGACCCAGTACTTC. It encodes CASSDPGLAGVETQYF.

V usage is TRBV18 and J usage is TRBJ2-2; D possibly corresponds to TRBD2 (6 bases). CDR1 and CDR2 from the germline V gene are KGHSH and LQKENI. V dropped 1 base and J dropped 5 bases, with 11 bases sitting between them. The CDR3 runs to 15 residues. The CDR3 spells CASSPLPAGTGELFF. CDR3 nucleotide sequence: TGTGCCAGCTCACCACTCCCGGCGGGAACCGGGGAGCTGTTTTTT.

In this sample, this clone turned up a few times. This chain uses TRBV2 with TRBJ1-1; D unclear. V was cut by 7 bases and J by 5 bases, with 20 bases left in between. Germline V gene data show CDR1 as SNHLY and CDR2 as FYNNEI. This CDR3 is 15 amino acids long. Here the CDR3 DNA reads TGTGCCAGCATAGTCGGGCAACCTCGTGGGACTGAAGCTTTCTTT. Protein product: CASIVGQPRGTEAFF.

The chain has TRBV6-5 and TRBJ2-7, with D possibly TRBD2 on 6 matching bases. Trimming cost V 0 bases and J 5 bases, with 14 bases left between them. Germline-derived CDR1 and CDR2 are MNHEY and SVGAGI. The CDR3 extends over 15 amino acids. The CDR3, as DNA: TGTGCCAGCAGTTACTCGTTGTGGGAGGAGGACGAGCAGTACTTC. Translating it yields CASSYSLWEEDEQYF.

In this sample, this clone turned up a few times. V and J are TRBV6-5 and TRBJ1-1; D remains unclear. CDR3 length: 13 residues. V was clipped by 9 bases and J by 1 base, with 12 bases between them. The V gene's germline CDR1 is MNHEY and CDR2 SVGAGI. CDR3: CASRFNTNTEAFF. The DNA of the CDR3 is TGTGCCAGTCGATTTAATACGAACACTGAAGCTTTCTTT.

The V gene is TRBV27, the J gene TRBJ2-3; D gene uncertain. The CDR3 runs to 14 residues. Trimming shortened V by 0 bases and J by 4 bases, and 8 bases separated the two germline ends. Germline loops: CDR1 MNHEY, CDR2 SMNVEV (reference sequence). CDR3 in DNA: TGTGCCAGCAGTTTATCTCCCCCCGCAGATACGCAGTATTTT. Residues: CASSLSPPADTQYF.

The CDR3 spells CASSLRQGPSGNTIYF. In nucleotides, the CDR3 is TGTGCCAGCAGCTTAAGACAGGGCCCCTCTGGAAACACCATATATTTT. The chain couples TRBV7-9 to TRBJ1-3, with 7 bases identical to TRBD1. The CDR3 totals 16 residues. CDR1 is SEHNR, CDR2 FQNEAQ, per germline (reference sequence). V dropped 2 bases and J dropped 0; count of bases not matched to a gene: 4.